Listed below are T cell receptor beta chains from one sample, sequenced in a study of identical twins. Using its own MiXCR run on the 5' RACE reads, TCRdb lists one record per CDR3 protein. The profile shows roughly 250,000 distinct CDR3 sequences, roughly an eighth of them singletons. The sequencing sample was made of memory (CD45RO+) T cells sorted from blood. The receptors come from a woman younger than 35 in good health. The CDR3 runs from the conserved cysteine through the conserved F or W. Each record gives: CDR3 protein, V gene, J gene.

CDR3: CASSQEGQAHEQYF
V: TRBV4-2
J: TRBJ2-7

CDR3: CASSFVELPETQYF
V: TRBV11-3
J: TRBJ2-5

CDR3: CSASSPRTYEQYF
V: TRBV20-1
J: TRBJ2-7

CDR3: CATPIGTAPGPYF
V: TRBV24-1
J: TRBJ2-7

CDR3: CASSVGISGTDAQYF
V: TRBV9
J: TRBJ2-3

CDR3: CASSSHPSGADTQYF
V: TRBV27
J: TRBJ2-3

CDR3: CASSSSPGLAGGQEQYF
V: TRBV11-3
J: TRBJ2-7

CDR3: CAPRQGEHEQYF
V: TRBV6-2/TRBV6-3
J: TRBJ2-7

CDR3: CSAPPVAAPYNEQFF
V: TRBV20-1
J: TRBJ2-1

CDR3: CASSGHPGQLNTEAFF
V: TRBV5-1
J: TRBJ1-1

CDR3: CSARVPGSTYEQYF
V: TRBV20-1
J: TRBJ2-7

CDR3: CASSLGTAYGYTF
V: TRBV7-8
J: TRBJ1-2

CDR3: CASRSGGSSYNSPLHF
V: TRBV6-2/TRBV6-3
J: TRBJ1-6

CDR3: CASSFMGVGYTF
V: TRBV12-3/TRBV12-4
J: TRBJ1-2

CDR3: CASSIGGRVYNEQFF
V: TRBV19
J: TRBJ2-1

CDR3: CASTLTGGNTEAFF
V: TRBV2
J: TRBJ1-1

CDR3: CASSWRATNEKLFF
V: TRBV5-1
J: TRBJ1-4

CDR3: CASSLGRVSGNSGANVLTF
V: TRBV11-2
J: TRBJ2-6

CDR3: CASSLAGVGTGGHEQFF
V: TRBV7-2
J: TRBJ2-1

CDR3: CAISQNLQGAGELFF
V: TRBV10-3
J: TRBJ2-2

CDR3: CSVETVNTEAFF
V: TRBV29-1
J: TRBJ1-1

CDR3: CASSQVVGRVPYNEQFF
V: TRBV3-1
J: TRBJ2-1

CDR3: CASRAGGADTQYF
V: TRBV6-2/TRBV6-3
J: TRBJ2-3

CDR3: CASSPLGLGGTEAFF
V: TRBV7-6
J: TRBJ1-1

CDR3: CASSYRAEDEAFF
V: TRBV6-6
J: TRBJ1-1

CDR3: CASGSSGRETQYF
V: TRBV12-5
J: TRBJ2-5

CDR3: CASSPGMASGRVNPDTQYF
V: TRBV4-3
J: TRBJ2-3